A single sample gave rise to the 30 T cell receptor beta chains below, sequenced in a study of blood T cell repertoires in COVID-19. This table comes from immunoSEQ multiplex PCR, and its TCRdb copy is limited to in-frame clones, with some not included. Here the sample spans more than 75,000 clones, 70% to 90% being singletons. The specimen sequenced was peripheral blood. These TCRs come from a man aged 50 to 59 with COVID-19, enrolled during active disease.

The chain uses TRBV27 and TRBJ2-5; TRBD2 might be the D (5 bases). The length of the CDR3 is 16 residues. V dropped 4 bases and J dropped 1 base, with 16 bases sitting between them. CDR1 MNHEY and CDR2 SMNVEV come from the germline V gene (reference sequence). As DNA, the CDR3 is TGTGCCAGCAGTTCCCTGGTAGGAGGAACCCAAGAGACCCAGTACTTC. This sequence encodes CASSSLVGGTQETQYF.

This clone was seen more than once but under ten times. This CDR3 is CASSQGTGQGKLFF. The DNA for the CDR3 is TGCGCCAGCAGCCAGGGGACAGGCCAGGGAAAACTGTTTTTT. The chain employs TRBV4-1 and TRBJ1-4, with 8 positions matching TRBD1. There are 14 residues in the CDR3. In germline, CDR1 is MGHRA, CDR2 YSYEKL. With V trimmed by 3 bases and J by 10 bases, 7 bases remained unmatched.

The rearrangement links TRBV28 to TRBJ1-5, with D maybe TRBD1 (6 bases). V dropped 5 bases and J dropped 6 bases, with 17 bases sitting between them. The germline gives CDR1 MDHEN, CDR2 SYDVKM. The CDR3 covers 15 residues. The CDR3 is CASSLPQGDGQPQHF. CDR3 coding DNA: TGTGCCAGCAGTCTACCACAGGGCGACGGTCAGCCCCAGCATTTT.

This chain uses TRBV28 with TRBJ1-2; 7 positions match TRBD1. With V trimmed by 4 bases and J by 6 bases, 17 bases remained unmatched. This CDR3 is 17 amino acids long. Germline assignment: CDR1 MDHEN and CDR2 SYDVKM. The CDR3 coding sequence is TGTGCCAGCAGTTCTGGGACAGCTATAACTTATCTCGATGGCTACACCTTC. It yields the protein CASSSGTAITYLDGYTF.

Only one count was recorded for this clone. The chain recombines TRBV5-6 with TRBJ1-1; 7 nucleotides match TRBD1. The CDR3 is made up of 14 amino acids. Germline V gene lookup returns CDR1 SGHDT and CDR2 YYEEEE. J gave up 2 bases and V 2 bases, and 3 bases lay outside the gene matches. CDR3 protein: CASSFGQVNTEAFF. CDR3 nucleotides: TGTGCCAGCAGCTTTGGACAGGTTAACACTGAAGCTTTCTTT.

The genes are TRBV30 and TRBJ2-1; the match to TRBD2 covers 8 bases. This CDR3 is 15 amino acids long. Germline assignment: CDR1 GTSNPN and CDR2 SVGIG (reference sequence). J was trimmed by 9 bases and V by 3 bases; bases with no gene match: 13. Here the CDR3 reads CAWSTGTRISGEQFF. In DNA form, the CDR3 reads TGTGCCTGGAGCACCGGGACTAGAATTTCGGGTGAGCAGTTCTTC.

About this clone itself: Other DNA sequences in the same sample also yield this CDR3. CDR3 sequence reads: CASSLDSYGYTF. In DNA, the CDR3 is TGCGCCAGCAGCCTGGACAGTTATGGCTACACCTTC. The chain recombines TRBV5-1 with TRBJ1-2; a weak D match, TRBD1 (6 bases). Trimming removed 4 bases from V and 5 bases from J, with 9 bases in between. Germline V gene lookup returns CDR1 SGHRS and CDR2 YFSETQ. The CDR3 length is 12 residues.

V usage is TRBV7-2 and J usage is TRBJ2-2, with D hard to call. The CDR3 is made up of 12 amino acids. V gave up 4 bases and J gave up 6 bases, with 6 bases separating them. CDR1 SGHTA and CDR2 FQGNSA come from the germline V gene. As DNA, the CDR3 is TGTGCCAGCAGCTCCATTGCCGGGGAGCTGTTTTTT. It specifies CASSSIAGELFF.

The V and J genes are TRBV9 and TRBJ2-2, with TRBD1 matching 9 bases. Losses at the gene ends were 4 bases for V and 7 bases for J; bases not matched to a gene: 11. This CDR3 has 16 amino acids. Germline CDR1 and CDR2: SGDLS and YYNGEE. In DNA, the CDR3 is TGTGCCAGCAGCCCCGGAACAGGGGGCGGTATCGGGGAGCTGTTTTTT. This encodes CASSPGTGGGIGELFF.

The V gene is TRBV30, the J gene TRBJ1-2; 10 positions match TRBD1. Trimming cost V 7 bases and J 2 bases; bases outside gene matches: 7. This CDR3 spans 14 amino acids. Germline V CDR1 and CDR2: GTSNPN, SVGIG (reference sequence). The CDR3 coding sequence is TGTGCCTCCCCCGGGACAGGGGACAACTATGGCTACACCTTC. Its translation: CASPGTGDNYGYTF.

This chain links TRBV28 with TRBJ2-7; maybe TRBD1 (5 bases). Germline V gene sequence: CDR1 MDHEN, CDR2 SYDVKM. The ends were cut back, 5 bases at V and 5 bases at J, with 10 bases in the middle. The CDR3 runs to 12 residues. CDR3 protein: CASSRRRDEQYF. The CDR3 nucleotides read TGTGCCAGCAGTCGTCGCAGGGACGAGCAGTACTTC.

V and J are TRBV19 and TRBJ1-4; D uncertain. Germline-derived CDR1 and CDR2 are LNHDA and SQIVND (reference sequence). CDR3 length: 14 amino acids. Trimming left V 2 bases short and J 8 bases short, with 12 bases between. CDR3: CASSIFAGYEKLFF. The CDR3 DNA is TGTGCCAGTAGTATATTTGCAGGTTACGAAAAACTGTTTTTT.

V is TRBV7-8 and J is TRBJ1-1; 10 nucleotides agree with TRBD1. Germline V gene sequence: CDR1 SGHVS, CDR2 FQNEAQ. Unmatched junction bases numbered 12, after V lost 5 bases and J lost 3 bases. This CDR3 contains 17 residues. This CDR3 reads CASSPLRTGGLDTEAFF. The CDR3 DNA reads as TGTGCCAGCAGCCCCTTAAGGACAGGGGGATTGGACACTGAAGCTTTCTTT.

This clone was counted only a few times. V usage is TRBV3-1 (or the pseudogene TRBV3-2) and J usage is TRBJ2-1; TRBD1 aligns across 7 bases. Germline V gene sequence: CDR1 LGHDT, CDR2 YNNKEL (reference sequence). The junction had 16 bases not matched to a gene; V was cut back by 3 bases and J by 8 bases. CDR3 length: 17 amino acids. The CDR3 DNA reads as TGTGCCAGCAGCCACCGACAGGGTACTTTCGGTGGGGATGAGCAGTTCTTC. It translates to CASSHRQGTFGGDEQFF.

The chain links TRBV18 to TRBJ1-1, with 12 bases matching TRBD1. This CDR3 spans 17 amino acids. Trimming cost V 3 bases and J 4 bases; bases outside gene matches: 9. Germline-derived CDR1 and CDR2 are KGHSH and LQKENI. In nucleotides, the CDR3 is TGTGCCAGCTCACCTCAGGGACAGGGGGCTTTGGGCACTGAAGCTTTCTTT. Translation gives CASSPQGQGALGTEAFF.

This rearrangement joins TRBV5-1 to TRBJ1-4; TRBD1 matches at 7 bases. The CDR3 consists of 15 residues. Trimming removed 4 bases from V and 5 bases from J; junction bases left unmatched: 8. CDR1 SGHRS and CDR2 YFSETQ come from the germline V gene. The CDR3 DNA reads as TGCGCCAGCAGCGTCGGGGACAGCAACAATGAAAAACTGTTTTTT. Translation gives CASSVGDSNNEKLFF.

The chain employs TRBV19 and TRBJ1-3, with 8 bases aligning to TRBD1. This CDR3 has 15 residues. V lost 3 bases, J lost 0 bases, and 1 base stayed unmatched. CDR1 is LNHDA and CDR2 is SQIVND in the germline V gene (reference sequence). The CDR3 DNA is TGTGCCAGTAGTATTGGACAGGGCTCTGGAAACACCATATATTTT. It translates to CASSIGQGSGNTIYF.

This clone was detected only once. This sequence joins TRBV29-1 and TRBJ2-7; maybe TRBD2 (7 bases). CDR3 length equals 13 residues. The V gene lost 7 bases and the J gene lost 3 bases, with 16 bases spanning the gap. Germline lookup yields CDR1 SQVTM and CDR2 ANQGSEA. The CDR3 bases are TGCAGCGCCTCCGGGGGCGGGGGCTACGAGCAGTACTTC. Its protein is CSASGGGGYEQYF.

The chain combines TRBV10-3 with TRBJ1-1, with a possible D match to TRBD1 (6 bases). V lost 10 bases, J lost 2 bases, and 17 bases lay in between. The CDR3 covers 14 residues. CDR1 and CDR2 from the germline V gene are ENHRY and SYGVKD. CDR3 protein: CATGGQSLNTEAFF. The CDR3 DNA follows: TGTGCCACCGGTGGACAGTCATTAAACACTGAAGCTTTCTTT.

Only a few counts were recorded for this clone. This chain links TRBV3-1 (or the pseudogene TRBV3-2) with TRBJ2-6; D is perhaps TRBD2 (5 bases). The germline CDR1 and CDR2 sequences are LGHDT and YNNKEL (reference sequence). The CDR3 runs 18 residues. V gave up 4 bases and J gave up 0 bases, with 16 bases separating them. CDR3 loop: CASSLTGLKSSGANVLTF. DNA for the CDR3: TGTGCCAGCAGCCTTACTGGACTGAAAAGCTCTGGGGCCAACGTCCTGACTTTC.

This chain connects TRBV2 to TRBJ2-7; 9 positions match TRBD1. Germline CDR1 and CDR2: SNHLY and FYNNEI. Unmatched junction bases numbered 2, after V lost 6 bases and J lost 2 bases. The CDR3 extends over 13 amino acids. In nucleotides, the CDR3 is TGTGCCAGCAGACGGGACAGGGCCTACGAGCAGTACTTC. Encoded protein: CASRRDRAYEQYF.

The chain links TRBV12-3 or TRBV12-4 to TRBJ1-2; D is perhaps TRBD1 (6 bases). Trimming took 5 bases from V and 7 from J, leaving 11 bases between them. The CDR3 length is 12 residues. CDR3 region: CASSTRQVGYTF. The CDR3 DNA reads as TGTGCCAGCAGTACAAGACAGGTTGGCTACACCTTC.

The chain links TRBV19 to TRBJ1-5, with 8 bases aligning to TRBD1. This CDR3 contains 13 residues. The junction had 3 bases not matched to a gene; V was cut back by 8 bases and J by 3 bases. CDR1 is LNHDA, CDR2 SQIVND, per germline (reference sequence). The CDR3 nucleotides read TGTGCCAGTGGACAGGGCTTCAATCAGCCCCAGCATTTT. Translated, it gives CASGQGFNQPQHF.

The chain recombines TRBV12-2 with TRBJ2-3; the tabulated D call, TRBD1, remains unverified against the DNA. TRBV12-2 is flagged as a pseudogene. The CDR3 extends over 14 amino acids. The CDR3 DNA reads TGTGCAAGTCGCTTAGGACAATGCACAGATACGCAGTATTTT. Its translation is CASRLGQCTDTQYF.

The chain links TRBV19 to TRBJ1-4; 10 bases align to TRBD1. Germline assignment: CDR1 LNHDA and CDR2 SQIVND (reference sequence). This CDR3 is 15 amino acids long. V lost 5 bases, J lost 8 bases, and 8 bases stayed unmatched. CDR3 loop: CASSPQGQGREKLFF. Here the CDR3 DNA reads TGTGCCAGTAGTCCCCAGGGACAGGGGCGCGAAAAACTGTTTTTT.

This chain links TRBV6-5 with TRBJ1-1, with D possibly being TRBD1 (6 bases). CDR3 length: 16 amino acids. Germline V gene lookup returns CDR1 MNHEY and CDR2 SVGAGI. Trimming took 0 bases from V and 4 from J, leaving 15 bases between them. This chain's CDR3 is CASSYSGLRGGTEAFF. The CDR3 coding sequence is TGTGCCAGCAGTTACTCCGGACTCAGGGGCGGCACTGAAGCTTTCTTT.

This rearrangement joins TRBV19 to TRBJ2-7; 8 positions match TRBD1. V gave up 3 bases and J gave up 4 bases; unmatched junction bases: 8. The CDR3 has 15 residues. Germline V CDR1 and CDR2: LNHDA, SQIVND (reference sequence). The CDR3, as DNA: TGTGCCAGTAGTATTGCGACAGGGGCGCCGTACGAGCAGTACTTC. Residues: CASSIATGAPYEQYF.

This sequence joins TRBV5-1 and TRBJ1-4, with 9 bases lining up with TRBD1. The CDR3 runs 15 residues. V trimming: 4 bases; J trimming: 4 bases; junction bases outside the gene matches: 5. CDR1 and CDR2 (germline): SGHRS, YFSETQ. The CDR3 sequence: CASSMDRGINEKLFF. Here the CDR3 DNA reads TGCGCCAGCAGCATGGACAGGGGTATTAATGAAAAACTGTTTTTT.

The chain recombines TRBV15 with TRBJ2-7; 8 bases are a match to TRBD2. Germline CDR1 LNHNV, CDR2 YYDKDF (reference sequence). This CDR3 has 12 residues. With V trimmed by 0 bases and J by 9 bases, 1 base remained unmatched. This CDR3 reads CATSRDRGGQYF. CDR3 in DNA: TGTGCCACCAGCAGAGATCGGGGGGGGCAGTACTTC. The whole variable domain, filled in from reference TRBV15 and TRBJ2-7, reads DAMVIQNPRYQVTQFGKPVTLSCSQTLNHNVMYWYQQKSSQAPKLLFHYYDKDFNNEADTPDNFQSRRPNTSFCFLDIRSPGLGDTAMYLCATSRDRGGQYFGPGTRLTVT.

The chain combines TRBV19 with TRBJ2-1, with 15 bases aligning to TRBD2. Germline loops: CDR1 LNHDA, CDR2 SQIVND (reference sequence). The CDR3 runs 21 residues. The V segment lost 2 bases and the J segment 2 bases; nucleotides outside the gene matches: 13. For the CDR3, the DNA is TGTGCCAGTAGTATAAGAGGCAGGGGACTAGCGGGGGGCCCAACCTACAATGAGCAGTTCTTC. It encodes CASSIRGRGLAGGPTYNEQFF.